A single sample gave rise to the 12 T cell receptor beta chains below, sequenced in a study of CD8 T cells in ankylosing spondylitis. TCRdb itself ran the 5' RACE reads through MiXCR, one entry per CDR3 protein. This table holds hundreds of thousands of distinct CDR3 sequences, 12% found once. Study-level results: Blood of patients with ankylosing spondylitis appeared to be characterized by a TCR beta motif of several highly homologous variants.

These receptors have no identified antigens. Sequencing was done on a sample of blood, either unsorted or a sorted T cell fraction (not recorded which). These receptors were collected from a male donor with ankylosing spondylitis.

This chain links TRBV12-3 or TRBV12-4 with TRBJ1-2; TRBD1 matches at 10 bases. The junction had 9 bases not matched to a gene; V was cut back by 3 bases and J by 8 bases. The CDR3 sequence is 15 residues long. The CDR3 DNA follows: TGTGCCAGCAGTTTGGGGACAGGGGCGTCCTACGGCTACACCTTC. Translating it yields CASSLGTGASYGYTF.

This clonotype has more than one count but fewer than ten. The CDR3: CSARTWLGGGETQYF. The CDR3, as DNA: TGCAGTGCTAGGACCTGGTTGGGAGGGGGAGAGACCCAGTACTTC. The V and J genes are TRBV20-1 and TRBJ2-5, with D possibly being TRBD2 (7 bases). Trimming removed 3 bases from V and 4 bases from J, with 18 bases in between. CDR3 length: 15 residues. In germline, CDR1 is DFQATT, CDR2 SNEGSKA (reference sequence).

This clonotype was counted only a few times. The J gene is TRBJ2-5, the V gene TRBV4-1; D gene unclear. The V gene lost 1 base and the J gene lost 2 bases, with 11 bases spanning the gap. This CDR3 is built from 15 residues. CDR1 is MGHRA, CDR2 YSYEKL, per germline. This CDR3 is CASSQASLLQETQYF. CDR3 coding DNA: TGCGCCAGCAGCCAAGCATCGCTCCTTCAAGAGACCCAGTACTTC.

The chain employs TRBV6-2 or TRBV6-3 and TRBJ2-7; 8 nucleotides align to TRBD1. This CDR3 has 15 residues. From germline, CDR1 is MNHEY and CDR2 SVGEGT. V was clipped by 7 bases and J by 7 bases; unmatched bases: 15. CDR3 sequence reads: CASIPFDRGRGEQYF. The CDR3 nucleotides read TGTGCCAGCATCCCCTTCGACAGGGGCCGGGGAGAGCAGTACTTC.

This clonotype came up a few times. The J gene is TRBJ2-7, the V gene TRBV9; perhaps D is TRBD1 or TRBD2 (5 bases each). Trimming removed 2 bases at V and 3 bases at J, with 15 bases between. Germline V CDR1 and CDR2: SGDLS, YYNGEE. This CDR3 spans 15 amino acids. CDR3 bases: TGTGCCAGCAGCGTGCATACCGGGACCAACTACGAGCAGTACTTC. This gives the protein CASSVHTGTNYEQYF.

The chain links TRBV9 to TRBJ1-1; D may be TRBD1 (5 bases). V lost 4 bases and J lost 1, with 14 bases in between. Germline CDR1 is SGDLS and CDR2 is YYNGEE. This CDR3 is built from 15 residues. CDR3 sequence reads: CASSPLGGTNTEAFF. CDR3 nucleotide sequence: TGTGCCAGCAGCCCCCTGGGAGGGACGAACACTGAAGCTTTCTTT.

This clonotype was counted between two and nine times. The gene calls are TRBV7-2 and TRBJ2-7; 10 nucleotides line up with TRBD2. Germline values: CDR1 SGHTA, CDR2 FQGNSA. The trim removed 5 bases at V and 3 bases at J, leaving 13 bases unmatched. The CDR3 covers 17 residues. The chain's CDR3 is CASSLLSPASGSYEQYF. DNA of the CDR3: TGTGCCAGCAGCCTCCTATCGCCGGCTAGCGGGAGCTACGAGCAGTACTTC.

There are a few counts of this clonotype. The chain joins TRBV6-1 to TRBJ1-6, with TRBD1 identical over 10 bases. This CDR3 is built from 14 residues. CDR1 is MNHNS, CDR2 SASEGT, per germline. V shed 6 bases and J 10 bases; nucleotides not matched to a gene: 6. CDR3 coding DNA: TGTGCCAGCAGACCGGGACAGGGGAGATCACCCCTCCACTTT. It translates to CASRPGQGRSPLHF.

The chain combines TRBV5-1 with TRBJ2-5; TRBD2 agrees at 9 bases. V dropped 4 bases and J dropped 0; count of bases not matched to a gene: 1. Germline-derived CDR1 and CDR2 are SGHRS and YFSETQ. The CDR3 totals 14 residues. CDR3 protein: CASSRTSDQETQYF. Here the CDR3 DNA reads TGCGCCAGCAGCCGGACTAGCGACCAAGAGACCCAGTACTTC.

This clonotype was found many times. The chain joins TRBV5-1 to TRBJ2-1; weak D call: TRBD1 (5 bases). Looked up from germline, CDR1 is SGHRS and CDR2 is YFSETQ. The V end lost 0 bases, the J end lost 8 bases, and 12 bases lay between the germline ends. The CDR3 spans 14 residues. CDR3 region: CASSLVQGVDEQFF. The CDR3 DNA sequence: TGCGCCAGCAGCTTGGTCCAGGGTGTCGATGAGCAGTTCTTC.

The chain joins TRBV7-3 to TRBJ1-1; a possible D gene is TRBD1 (6 bases). Germline CDR1 SGHTA, CDR2 FQGTGA. Trimming stripped 1 base from V and 0 bases from J, with 12 bases between. This CDR3 contains 16 residues. CDR3 bases: TGTGCCAGCAGCTTAATAGGGGGACCCATGAACACTGAAGCTTTCTTT. Protein: CASSLIGGPMNTEAFF.

This clonotype was observed at least ten times. The V gene is TRBV7-2, the J gene TRBJ1-1; 7 bases match TRBD1. Germline V gene lookup returns CDR1 SGHTA and CDR2 FQGNSA. The ends lost 5 bases at V and 1 base at J; junction bases unmatched: 7. This CDR3 region has 15 residues. The CDR3 DNA is TGTGCCAGCAGCCCCAAGACAGGGAGGAACACTGAAGCTTTCTTT. It codes for CASSPKTGRNTEAFF.